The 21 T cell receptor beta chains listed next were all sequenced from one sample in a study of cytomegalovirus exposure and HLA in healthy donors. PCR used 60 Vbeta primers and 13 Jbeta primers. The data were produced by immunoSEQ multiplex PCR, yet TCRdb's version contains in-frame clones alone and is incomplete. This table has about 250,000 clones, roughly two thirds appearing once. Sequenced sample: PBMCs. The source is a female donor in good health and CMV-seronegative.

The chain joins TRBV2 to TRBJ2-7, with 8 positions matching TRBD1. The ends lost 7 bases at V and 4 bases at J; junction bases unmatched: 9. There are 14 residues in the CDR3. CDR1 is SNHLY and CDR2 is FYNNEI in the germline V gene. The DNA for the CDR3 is TGTGCCAGCAAGCCGGGACAGGTGTCTTACGAGCAGTACTTC. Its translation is CASKPGQVSYEQYF.

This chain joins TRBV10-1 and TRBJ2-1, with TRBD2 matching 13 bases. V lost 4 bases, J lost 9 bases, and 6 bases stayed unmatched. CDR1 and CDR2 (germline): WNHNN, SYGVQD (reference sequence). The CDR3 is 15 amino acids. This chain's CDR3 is CASSGTSGSVSEQFF. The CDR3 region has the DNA TGCGCCAGCAGTGGGACTAGCGGGAGCGTGAGTGAGCAGTTCTTC.

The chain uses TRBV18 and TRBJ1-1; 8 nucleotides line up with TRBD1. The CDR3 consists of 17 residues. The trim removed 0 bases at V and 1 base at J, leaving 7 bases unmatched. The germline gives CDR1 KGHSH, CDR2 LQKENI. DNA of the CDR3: TGTGCCAGCTCACCACCCTTCCCAGGGGGCGGGAACACTGAAGCTTTCTTT. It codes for CASSPPFPGGGNTEAFF.

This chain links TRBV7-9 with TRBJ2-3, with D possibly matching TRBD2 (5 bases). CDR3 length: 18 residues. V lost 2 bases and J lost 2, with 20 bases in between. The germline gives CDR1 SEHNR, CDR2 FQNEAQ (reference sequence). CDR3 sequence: CASSLMGKRIGFTDTQYF. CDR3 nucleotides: TGTGCCAGCAGCTTAATGGGAAAGCGGATAGGGTTCACAGATACGCAGTATTTT.

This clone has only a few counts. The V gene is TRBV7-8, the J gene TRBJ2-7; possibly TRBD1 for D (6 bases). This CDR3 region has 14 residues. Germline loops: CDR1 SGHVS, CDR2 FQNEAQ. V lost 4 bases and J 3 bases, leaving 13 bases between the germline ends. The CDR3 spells CASSSSRDIYEQYF. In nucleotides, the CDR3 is TGTGCCAGCAGCTCGTCCCGGGACATCTACGAGCAGTACTTC.

CDR3 amino acids: CASSSASGSYEQYF. The CDR3 bases are TGTGCCAGCAGTTCCGCTAGCGGGAGCTACGAGCAGTACTTC. This chain joins TRBV28 and TRBJ2-7; TRBD2 aligns across 10 bases. Germline V CDR1 and CDR2: MDHEN, SYDVKM. The CDR3 contains 14 residues. V dropped 4 bases and J dropped 3; count of bases not matched to a gene: 3.

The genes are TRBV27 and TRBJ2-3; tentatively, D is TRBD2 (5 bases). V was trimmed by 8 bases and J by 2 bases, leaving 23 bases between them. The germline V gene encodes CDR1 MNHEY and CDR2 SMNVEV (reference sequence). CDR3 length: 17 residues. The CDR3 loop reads CASCPLTSFRVTDTQYF. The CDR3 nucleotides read TGTGCCAGCTGTCCGCTAACTAGTTTCCGAGTCACAGATACGCAGTATTTT.

The CDR3 nucleotides read TGCGCCAGCAGCTTGGCTAGCCGTCCCGGGGAGCTGTTTTTT. Its protein is CASSLASRPGELFF. The V gene is TRBV5-1, the J gene TRBJ2-2, with D maybe TRBD2 (5 bases). Trimming took off 0 bases at V and 6 bases at J, with 9 bases between the two ends. This CDR3 region has 14 residues. CDR1 is SGHRS, CDR2 YFSETQ, per germline.

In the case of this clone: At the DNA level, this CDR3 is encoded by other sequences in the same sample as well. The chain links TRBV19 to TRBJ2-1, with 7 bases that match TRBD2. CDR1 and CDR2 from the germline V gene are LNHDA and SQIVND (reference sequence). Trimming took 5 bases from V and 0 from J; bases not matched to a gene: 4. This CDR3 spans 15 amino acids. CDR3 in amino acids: CASSSSGHSYNEQFF. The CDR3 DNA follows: TGTGCCAGTAGTTCTAGCGGTCACTCCTACAATGAGCAGTTCTTC.

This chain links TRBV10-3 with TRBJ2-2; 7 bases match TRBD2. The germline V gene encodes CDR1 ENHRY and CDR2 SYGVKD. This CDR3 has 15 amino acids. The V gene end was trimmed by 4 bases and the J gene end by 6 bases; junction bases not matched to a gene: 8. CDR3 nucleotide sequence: TGTGCCATCAGTGCGTCGAGAGGGAGGGCCGGGGAGCTGTTTTTT. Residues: CAISASRGRAGELFF.

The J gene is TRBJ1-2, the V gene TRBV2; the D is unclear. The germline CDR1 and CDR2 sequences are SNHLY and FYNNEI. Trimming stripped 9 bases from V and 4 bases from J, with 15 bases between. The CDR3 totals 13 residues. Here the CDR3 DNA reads TGTGCCAGGAGGGATCCCCCCATCTATGGCTACACCTTC. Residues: CARRDPPIYGYTF. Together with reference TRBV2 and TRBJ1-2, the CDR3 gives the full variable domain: EPEVTQTPSHQVTQMGQEVILRCVPISNHLYFYWYRQILGQKVEFLVSFYNNEISEKSEIFDDQFSVERPDGSNFTLKIRSTKLEDSAMYFCARRDPPIYGYTFGSGTRLTVV.

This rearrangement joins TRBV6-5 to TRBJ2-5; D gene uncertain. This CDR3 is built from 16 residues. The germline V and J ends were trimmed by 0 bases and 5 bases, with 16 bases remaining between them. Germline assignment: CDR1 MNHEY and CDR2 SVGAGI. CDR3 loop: CASSYSPFRSWETQYF. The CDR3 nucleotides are TGTGCCAGCAGTTACTCTCCTTTCCGGTCGTGGGAGACCCAGTACTTC.

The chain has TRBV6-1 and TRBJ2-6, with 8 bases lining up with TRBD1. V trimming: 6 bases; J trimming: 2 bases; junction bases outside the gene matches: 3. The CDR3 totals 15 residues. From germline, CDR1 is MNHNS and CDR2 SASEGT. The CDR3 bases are TGTGCCAGCAGAGCAGGGGGCCCTGGGGCCAACGTCCTGACTTTC. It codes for CASRAGGPGANVLTF.

CDR3 coding DNA: TGTGCCAGCAGCCATACTAAGAGCAACGAGCAGTACTTC. It translates to CASSHTKSNEQYF. The chain links TRBV7-9 to TRBJ2-7; no clear D gene. CDR1 and CDR2 (germline): SEHNR, FQNEAQ (reference sequence). There are 13 residues in the CDR3. Trimming cost V 5 bases and J 5 bases, with 13 bases left between them.

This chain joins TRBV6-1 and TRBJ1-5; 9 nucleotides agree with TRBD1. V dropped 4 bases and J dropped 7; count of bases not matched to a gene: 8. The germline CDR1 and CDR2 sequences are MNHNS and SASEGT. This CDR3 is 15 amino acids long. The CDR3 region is CASSGGDRAGQPQHF. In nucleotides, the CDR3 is TGTGCCAGCAGTGGGGGGGACAGGGCGGGACAGCCCCAGCATTTT.

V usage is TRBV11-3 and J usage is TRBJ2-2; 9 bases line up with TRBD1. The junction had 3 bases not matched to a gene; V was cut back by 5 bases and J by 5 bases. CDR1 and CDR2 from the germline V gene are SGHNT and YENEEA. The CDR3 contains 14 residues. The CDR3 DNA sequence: TGTGCCAGCAGCGCTGGACAGGGGACCGGGGAGCTGTTTTTT. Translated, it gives CASSAGQGTGELFF.

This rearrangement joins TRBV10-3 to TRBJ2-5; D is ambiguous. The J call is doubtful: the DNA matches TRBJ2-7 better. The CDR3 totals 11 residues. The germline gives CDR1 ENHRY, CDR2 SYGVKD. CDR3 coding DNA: TGTGCCATCAGTTCAGGTTACGAGCAGTACTTC. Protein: CAISSGYEQYF.

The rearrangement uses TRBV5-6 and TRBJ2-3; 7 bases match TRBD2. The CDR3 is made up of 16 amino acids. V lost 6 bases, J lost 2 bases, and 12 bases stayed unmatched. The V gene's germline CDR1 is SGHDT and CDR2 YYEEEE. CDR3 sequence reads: CASIPKTSSVTDTQYF. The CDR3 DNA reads TGTGCCAGCATTCCCAAGACTAGCTCAGTCACAGATACGCAGTATTTT. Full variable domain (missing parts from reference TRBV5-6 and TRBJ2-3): DAGVTQSPTHLIKTRGQQVTLRCSPKSGHDTVSWYQQALGQGPQFIFQYYEEEERQRGNFPDRFSGHQFPNYSSELNVNALLLGDSALYLCASIPKTSSVTDTQYFGPGTRLTVL.

CDR3 nucleotides: TGCAGTGCTCTACCGGAGAGCTTACACACCTTC. Its translation: CSALPESLHTF. This sequence joins TRBV20-1 and TRBJ1-2, with D uncertain. V lost 5 bases, J lost 12 bases, and 16 bases lay in between. Germline CDR1 and CDR2: DFQATT and SNEGSKA (reference sequence). The CDR3 contains 11 residues.

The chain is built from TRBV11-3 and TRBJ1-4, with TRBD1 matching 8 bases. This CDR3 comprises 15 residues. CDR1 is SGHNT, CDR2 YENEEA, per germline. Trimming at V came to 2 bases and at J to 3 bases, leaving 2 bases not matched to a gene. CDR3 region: CASSLQGAANEKLFF. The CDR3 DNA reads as TGTGCCAGCAGCTTACAGGGGGCTGCTAATGAAAAACTGTTTTTT.

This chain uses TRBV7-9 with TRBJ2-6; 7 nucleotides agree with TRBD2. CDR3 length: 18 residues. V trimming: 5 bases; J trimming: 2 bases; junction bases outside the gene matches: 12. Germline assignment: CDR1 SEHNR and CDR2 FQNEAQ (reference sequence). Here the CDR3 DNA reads TGTGCCAGCAGCCGCCTTACAGACAGCGGGACTGGGGCCAACGTCCTGACTTTC. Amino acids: CASSRLTDSGTGANVLTF.